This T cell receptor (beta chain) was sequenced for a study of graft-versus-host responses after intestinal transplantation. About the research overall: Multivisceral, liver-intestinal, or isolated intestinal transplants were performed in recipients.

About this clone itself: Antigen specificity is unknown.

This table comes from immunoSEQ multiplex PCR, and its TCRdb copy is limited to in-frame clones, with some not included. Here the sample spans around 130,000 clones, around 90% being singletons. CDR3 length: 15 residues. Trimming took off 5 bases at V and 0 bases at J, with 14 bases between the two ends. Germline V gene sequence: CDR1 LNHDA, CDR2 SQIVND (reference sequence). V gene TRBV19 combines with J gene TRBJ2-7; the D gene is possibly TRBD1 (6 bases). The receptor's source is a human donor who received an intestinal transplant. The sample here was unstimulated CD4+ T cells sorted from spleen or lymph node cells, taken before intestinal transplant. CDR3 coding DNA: TGTGCCAGTAGTCTGACAGGCCTATACTCCTACGAGCAGTACTTC. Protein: CASSLTGLYSYEQYF.